This T cell receptor beta chain was profiled in a study of blood T cell repertoires in COVID-19. Background on the study: Acute and convalescent COVID-19 samples came from the United States, Italy and Spain.

In the original processing: Reference gene primer amplification gave estimated nucleated cell counts. Some clones are missing from TCRdb's copy, which holds only in-frame ones; the method was immunoSEQ multiplex PCR. V, J and clone size reflect that table, while D and trimming were determined from the DNA. The sample has approximately 230,000 clones; approximately 90% are singletons. Patients at the Seattle site were enrolled during active infection and followed longitudinally. V was cut by 3 bases and J by 14 bases, with 19 bases left in between. The CDR3 has 13 amino acids. The germline V gene has CDR1 MNHEY and CDR2 SVGEGT.

V and J are TRBV6-2 or TRBV6-3 and TRBJ1-2, with D possibly TRBD1 on 5 matching bases. Sequencing was done on a sample of peripheral blood. This sequence originates from a woman younger than 45 with COVID-19, enrolled during active disease. For the CDR3, the DNA is TGTGCCAGCAGTTATGGGACTGCTTTACTTAGGACCTTC. This codes for CASSYGTALLRTF.